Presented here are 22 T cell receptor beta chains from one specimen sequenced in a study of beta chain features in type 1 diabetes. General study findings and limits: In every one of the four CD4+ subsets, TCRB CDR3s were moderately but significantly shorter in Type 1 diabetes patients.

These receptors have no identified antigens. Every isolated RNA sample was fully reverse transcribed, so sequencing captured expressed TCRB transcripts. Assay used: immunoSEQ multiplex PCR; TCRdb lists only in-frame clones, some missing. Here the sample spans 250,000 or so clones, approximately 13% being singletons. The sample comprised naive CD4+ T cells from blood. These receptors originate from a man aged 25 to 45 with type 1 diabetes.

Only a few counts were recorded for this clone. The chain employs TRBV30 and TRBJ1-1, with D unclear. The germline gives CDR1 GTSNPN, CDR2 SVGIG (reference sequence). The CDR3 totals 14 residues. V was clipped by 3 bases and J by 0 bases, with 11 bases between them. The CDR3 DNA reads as TGTGCCTGGAGCCCGCTGGGCCTGAACACTGAAGCTTTCTTT. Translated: CAWSPLGLNTEAFF.

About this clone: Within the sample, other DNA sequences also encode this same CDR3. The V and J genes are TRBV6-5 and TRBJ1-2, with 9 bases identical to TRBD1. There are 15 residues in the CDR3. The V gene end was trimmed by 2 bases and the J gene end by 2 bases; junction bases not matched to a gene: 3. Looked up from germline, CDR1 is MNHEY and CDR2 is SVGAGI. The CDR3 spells CASSYRDRGNYGYTF. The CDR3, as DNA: TGTGCCAGCAGTTACCGAGACAGGGGGAACTATGGCTACACCTTC.

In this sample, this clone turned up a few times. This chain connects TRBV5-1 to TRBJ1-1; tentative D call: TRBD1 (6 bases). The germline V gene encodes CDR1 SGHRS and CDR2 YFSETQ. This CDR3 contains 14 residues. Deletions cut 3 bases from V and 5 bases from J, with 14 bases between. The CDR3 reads CASSSPGQPTEAFF. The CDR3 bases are TGCGCCAGCAGCTCCCCGGGACAACCAACTGAAGCTTTCTTT. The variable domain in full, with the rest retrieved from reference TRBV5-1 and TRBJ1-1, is KAGVTQTPRYLIKTRGQQVTLSCSPISGHRSVSWYQQTPGQGLQFLFEYFSETQRNKGNFPGRFSGRQFSNSRSEMNVSTLELGDSALYLCASSSPGQPTEAFFGQGTRLTVV.

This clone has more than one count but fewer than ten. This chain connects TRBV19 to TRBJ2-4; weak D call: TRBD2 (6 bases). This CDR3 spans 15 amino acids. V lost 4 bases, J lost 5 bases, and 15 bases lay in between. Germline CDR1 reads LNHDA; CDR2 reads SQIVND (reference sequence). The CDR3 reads CASSRHGTEENIQYF. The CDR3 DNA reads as TGTGCCAGTAGTAGGCACGGGACTGAAGAAAACATTCAGTACTTC.

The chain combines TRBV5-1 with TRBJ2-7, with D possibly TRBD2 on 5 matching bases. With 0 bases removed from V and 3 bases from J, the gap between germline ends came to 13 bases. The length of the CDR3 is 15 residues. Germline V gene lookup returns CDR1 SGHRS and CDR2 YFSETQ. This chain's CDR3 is CASSLVGPGNYEQYF. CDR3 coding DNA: TGCGCCAGCAGCTTGGTAGGACCGGGAAACTACGAGCAGTACTTC.

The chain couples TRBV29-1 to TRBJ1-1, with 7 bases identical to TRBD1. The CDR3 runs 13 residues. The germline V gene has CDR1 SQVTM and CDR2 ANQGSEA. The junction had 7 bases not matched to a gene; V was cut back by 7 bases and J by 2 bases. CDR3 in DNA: TGCAGCGCGTCCGGGACAGCCAACACTGAAGCTTTCTTT. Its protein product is CSASGTANTEAFF.

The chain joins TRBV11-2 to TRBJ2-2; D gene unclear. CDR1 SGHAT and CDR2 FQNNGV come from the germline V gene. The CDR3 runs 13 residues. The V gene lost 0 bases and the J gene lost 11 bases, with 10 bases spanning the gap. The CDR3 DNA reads TGTGCCAGCAGCTTAGATCAACCCTATGAGCTGTTTTTT. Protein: CASSLDQPYELFF.

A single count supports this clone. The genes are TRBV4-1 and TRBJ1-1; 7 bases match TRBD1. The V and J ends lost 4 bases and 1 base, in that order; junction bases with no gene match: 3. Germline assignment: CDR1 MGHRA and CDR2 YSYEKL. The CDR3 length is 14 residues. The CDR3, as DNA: TGCGCCAGCAGCCGAGGGACAGAGAACACTGAAGCTTTCTTT. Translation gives CASSRGTENTEAFF.

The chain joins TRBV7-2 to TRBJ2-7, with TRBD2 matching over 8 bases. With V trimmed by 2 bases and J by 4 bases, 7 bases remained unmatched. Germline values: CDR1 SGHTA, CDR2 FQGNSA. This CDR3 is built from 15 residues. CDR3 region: CASSLFAGLVYEQYF. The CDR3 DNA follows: TGTGCCAGCAGCTTATTCGCGGGACTAGTTTACGAGCAGTACTTC.

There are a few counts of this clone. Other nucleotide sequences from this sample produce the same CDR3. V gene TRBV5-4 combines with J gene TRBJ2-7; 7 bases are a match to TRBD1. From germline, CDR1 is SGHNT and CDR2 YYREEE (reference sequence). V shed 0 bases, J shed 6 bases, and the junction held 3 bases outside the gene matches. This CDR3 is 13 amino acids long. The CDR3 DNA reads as TGTGCCAGCAGCTTGGGACAGGGACGCGAGCAGTACTTC. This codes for CASSLGQGREQYF.

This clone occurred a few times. CDR3 in amino acids: CASIFGGAGEQYF. DNA of the CDR3: TGTGCCAGCATTTTTGGGGGGGCGGGCGAGCAGTACTTC. The gene calls are TRBV6-6 and TRBJ2-7; possible D gene TRBD2, 7 bases. This CDR3 region has 13 residues. Germline V lookup: CDR1 MNHNY, CDR2 SVGAGI (reference sequence). The V end was cut by 7 bases, the J end by 6 bases, with 16 bases between.

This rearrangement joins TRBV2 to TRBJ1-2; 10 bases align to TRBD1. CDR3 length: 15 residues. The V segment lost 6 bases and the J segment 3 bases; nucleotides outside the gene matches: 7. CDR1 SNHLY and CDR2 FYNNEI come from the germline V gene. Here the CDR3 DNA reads TGTGCCAGCAGAGAAACGGGACAGGGGCACTATGGCTACACCTTC. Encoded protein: CASRETGQGHYGYTF.

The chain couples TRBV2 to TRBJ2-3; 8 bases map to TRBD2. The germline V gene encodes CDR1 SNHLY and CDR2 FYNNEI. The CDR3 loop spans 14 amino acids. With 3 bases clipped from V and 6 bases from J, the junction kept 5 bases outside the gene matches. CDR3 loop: CASSESGGPDTQYF. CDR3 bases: TGTGCCAGCAGTGAGAGCGGGGGCCCCGATACGCAGTATTTT.

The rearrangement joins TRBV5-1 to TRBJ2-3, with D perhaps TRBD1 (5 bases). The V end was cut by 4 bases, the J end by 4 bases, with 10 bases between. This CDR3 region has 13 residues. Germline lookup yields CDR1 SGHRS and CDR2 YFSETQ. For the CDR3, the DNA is TGCGCCAGCAGCAACCAGGGCTCAGATACGCAGTATTTT. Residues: CASSNQGSDTQYF. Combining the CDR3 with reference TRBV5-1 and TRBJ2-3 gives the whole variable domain KAGVTQTPRYLIKTRGQQVTLSCSPISGHRSVSWYQQTPGQGLQFLFEYFSETQRNKGNFPGRFSGRQFSNSRSEMNVSTLELGDSALYLCASSNQGSDTQYFGPGTRLTVL.

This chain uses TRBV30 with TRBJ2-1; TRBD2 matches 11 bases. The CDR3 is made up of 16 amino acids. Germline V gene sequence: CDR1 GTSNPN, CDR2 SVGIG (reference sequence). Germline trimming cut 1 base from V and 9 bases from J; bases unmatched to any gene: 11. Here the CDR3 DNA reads TGTGCCTGGAGTGGGGGACTAGCGGATTATCGGGGTGAGCAGTTCTTC. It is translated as CAWSGGLADYRGEQFF.

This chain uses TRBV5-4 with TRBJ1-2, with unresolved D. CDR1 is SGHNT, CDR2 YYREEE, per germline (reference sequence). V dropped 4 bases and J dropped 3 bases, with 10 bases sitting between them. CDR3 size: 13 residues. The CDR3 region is CASSMVSDYGYTF. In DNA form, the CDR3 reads TGTGCCAGCAGCATGGTTTCGGACTATGGCTACACCTTC.

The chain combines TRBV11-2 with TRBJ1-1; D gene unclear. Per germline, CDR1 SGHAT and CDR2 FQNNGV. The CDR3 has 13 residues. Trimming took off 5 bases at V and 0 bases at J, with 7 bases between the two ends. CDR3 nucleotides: TGTGCCAGCAGCACTTCAATGAACACTGAAGCTTTCTTT. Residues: CASSTSMNTEAFF. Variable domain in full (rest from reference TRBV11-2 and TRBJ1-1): EAGVAQSPRYKIIEKRQSVAFWCNPISGHATLYWYQQILGQGPKLLIQFQNNGVVDDSQLPKDRFSAERLKGVDSTLKIQPAKLEDSAVYLCASSTSMNTEAFFGQGTRLTVV.

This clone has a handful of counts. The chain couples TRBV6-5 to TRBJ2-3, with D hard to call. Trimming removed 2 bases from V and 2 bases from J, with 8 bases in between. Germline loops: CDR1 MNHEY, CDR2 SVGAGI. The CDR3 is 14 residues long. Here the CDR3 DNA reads TGTGCCAGCAGTTACCAGGATTTCACAGATACGCAGTATTTT. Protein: CASSYQDFTDTQYF.

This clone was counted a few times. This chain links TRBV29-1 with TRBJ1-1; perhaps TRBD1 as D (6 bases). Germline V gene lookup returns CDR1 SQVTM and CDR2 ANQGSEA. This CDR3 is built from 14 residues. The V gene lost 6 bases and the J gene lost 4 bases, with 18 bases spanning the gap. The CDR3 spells CSVRRGTQSTEAFF. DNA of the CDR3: TGCAGCGTCCGCAGGGGAACCCAGAGCACTGAAGCTTTCTTT. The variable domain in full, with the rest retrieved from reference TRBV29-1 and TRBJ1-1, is SAVISQKPSRDICQRGTSLTIQCQVDSQVTMMFWYRQQPGQSLTLIATANQGSEATYESGFVIDKFPISRPNLTFSTLTVSNMSPEDSSIYLCSVRRGTQSTEAFFGQGTRLTVV.

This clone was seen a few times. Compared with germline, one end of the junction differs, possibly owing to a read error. The DNA for the CDR3 is TGTCCCAGCAGTGTACCGGGAATGAACACTGAAGCTTTCTTT. This codes for CPSSVPGMNTEAFF. V gene TRBV25-1 combines with J gene TRBJ1-1; D is unresolved. Germline CDR1 and CDR2: MGHDK and SYGVNS. The CDR3 totals 14 residues. The full variable domain, rest sourced from reference TRBV25-1 and TRBJ1-1, is EADIYQTPRYLVIGTGKKITLECSQTMGHDKMYWYQQDPGMELHLIHYSYGVNSTEKGDLSSESTVSRIRTEHFPLTLESARPSHTSQYLCPSSVPGMNTEAFFGQGTRLTVV.

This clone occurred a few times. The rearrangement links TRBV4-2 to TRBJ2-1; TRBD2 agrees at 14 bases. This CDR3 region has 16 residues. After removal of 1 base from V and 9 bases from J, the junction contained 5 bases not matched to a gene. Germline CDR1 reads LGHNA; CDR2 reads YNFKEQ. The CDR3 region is CASSQAWGLAGVEQFF. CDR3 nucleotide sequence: TGTGCCAGCAGCCAAGCTTGGGGACTAGCGGGAGTTGAGCAGTTCTTC.

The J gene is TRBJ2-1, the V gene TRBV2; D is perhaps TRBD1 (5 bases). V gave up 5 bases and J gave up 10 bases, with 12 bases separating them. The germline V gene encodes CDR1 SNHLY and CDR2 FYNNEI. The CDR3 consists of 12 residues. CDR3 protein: CASSPDISEQFF. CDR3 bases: TGTGCCAGCAGTCCGGACATCTCAGAGCAGTTCTTC.